This T cell receptor (beta chain) was obtained from a study of blood T cell repertoires in COVID-19. At the level of the study: Donors in the United States, Italy and Spain gave samples during acute or convalescent COVID-19.

The CDR3 is 14 amino acids. V lost 3 bases to trimming and J lost 3 bases; unmatched junction nucleotides: 4. The V gene's germline CDR1 is SGHRS and CDR2 YFSETQ. As handled by the study authors: Scientists estimated how many nucleated cells there were by amplifying reference gene primers. Method: immunoSEQ multiplex PCR; TCRdb's copy keeps in-frame clones and lacks some. That table furnishes V, J and clone size, whereas the DNA furnished D and trimming. The sample holds 240,000 or so clones; 88% are singletons and the top ten take around 0.78%. Source material: peripheral blood. This chain connects TRBV5-1 to TRBJ2-7, with 9 bases lining up with TRBD2. This receptor was identified in a woman in her 30s with acute or convalescent COVID-19. CDR3: CASSSGLASYEQYF. The CDR3 DNA reads TGCGCCAGCAGCTCGGGACTAGCAAGCTACGAGCAGTACTTC.